What follows is one T cell receptor (beta chain) and its context. Its antigen is unidentified. Trimming cost V 2 bases and J 7 bases; bases outside gene matches: 7. CDR3 size: 15 residues. CDR1 is ENHRY, CDR2 SYGVKD, per germline. The CD8 memory fraction combined CD45RO+ cells with TemRA cells (CCR7-negative CD45RA+). This entry is derived from a study of shared clonotypes between healthy human individuals. Study-wide results and limits: Genetic and exposure-history diversity was limited by the few donors.

Clones were sequenced by immunoSEQ multiplex PCR, and TCRdb holds only the in-frame ones, with some missing. The data hold about 110,000 clones, with around 68% observed a single time. This clonotype originated in a woman aged 30 to 39 in good health. The chain combines TRBV10-3 with TRBJ1-5; 8 nucleotides match TRBD1. The material sequenced was memory CD8+ T cells sorted from blood. Subset reported: CD45RO+ cells pooled with CCR7-negative TemRA cells. CDR3 region: CAISEGSGGGQPQHF. The CDR3 nucleotides read TGTGCCATCAGTGAGGGGTCAGGGGGCGGGCAGCCCCAGCATTTT.